This entry describes one TCR beta chain. Repertoires were generated with immunoSEQ multiplex PCR, while TCRdb's copy carries only in-frame clones and drops some. Among some 62,000 clones listed, about 90% were seen once. The data originate from a study of technical replicates of blood from a few donors. V lost 5 bases to trimming and J lost 1 base, with 12 bases between them. Looked up from germline, CDR1 is MNHEY and CDR2 is SVGAGI. This CDR3 has 14 amino acids. The receptor's source is a human donor in good health. Some clones in this sample may be carry-over from other donors' samples. This chain uses TRBV6-5 with TRBJ2-7; D is perhaps TRBD1 (6 bases). The sequencing sample was made of PBMCs. The CDR3: CASSQRDTSYEQYF. The CDR3, as DNA: TGTGCCAGCAGTCAACGGGACACTTCCTACGAGCAGTACTTC.